The 9 T cell receptor beta chains in this list originate from one sample, sequenced in a study of metastatic and nonmetastatic thyroid tumors. TCRdb called clones again from the PCR reads with MiXCR. The sample holds about 8,000 clones; 23% are singletons and the top ten take roughly 26%. Each patient came to thyroid surgery without any prior treatment (of any kind). The sequenced material came from tumor tissue. The receptors stem from a female donor with papillary thyroid cancer or a benign thyroid nodule (not recorded which). Some clones in this sample may be carry-over from other donors' samples.

The genes are TRBV5-5 and TRBJ2-2; D call uncertain. The CDR3 has 14 amino acids. Germline V gene data show CDR1 as SGHKS and CDR2 as YYEKEE (reference sequence). V lost 6 bases to trimming and J lost 0 bases, with 9 bases between them. The chain's CDR3 is CASTRSSNTGELFF. CDR3 coding DNA: TGTGCCAGCACCCGGTCCTCGAACACCGGGGAGCTGTTTTTT.

This clone was counted ten times or more. The chain couples TRBV7-6 to TRBJ1-1, with D unclear. CDR3 length: 14 amino acids. Germline V gene lookup returns CDR1 SGHVS and CDR2 FNYEAQ. V lost 5 bases, J lost 6 bases, and 16 bases lay in between. The CDR3 nucleotides read TGTGCCAGCAGCCTCAATCCAGCGGACTCTGAAGCTTTCTTT. Translation gives CASSLNPADSEAFF.

The genes are TRBV20-1 and TRBJ1-1; tentatively, D is TRBD1 (5 bases). The CDR3 totals 13 residues. Trimming pared 2 bases from V and 0 bases from J, leaving 7 bases between. Germline CDR1 reads DFQATT; CDR2 reads SNEGSKA (reference sequence). Written as DNA, the CDR3 is TGCAGTGCTAGACTGGGACTGAACACTGAAGCTTTCTTT. This encodes CSARLGLNTEAFF.

This clone occurred many times. The chain recombines TRBV11-2 with TRBJ2-6; 7 nucleotides line up with TRBD2. In germline, CDR1 is SGHAT, CDR2 FQNNGV. The CDR3 has 15 amino acids. V lost 5 bases, J lost 1 base, and 2 bases stayed unmatched. The CDR3 region is CASSLGLSGANVLTF. The CDR3 coding sequence is TGTGCCAGCAGCCTGGGACTATCTGGGGCCAACGTCCTGACTTTC.

This clone has only a few counts. This sequence joins TRBV27 and TRBJ1-2; 10 bases map to TRBD1. Germline CDR1 and CDR2: MNHEY and SMNVEV (reference sequence). The CDR3 runs to 13 residues. J lost 4 bases, V lost 5 bases, and 1 base had no gene match. The CDR3 DNA is TGTGCCAGCAGTGACAGGGGGCCCTATGGCTACACCTTC. Translation gives CASSDRGPYGYTF.

V and J are TRBV20-1 and TRBJ1-1, with D possibly TRBD1 on 5 matching bases. The V gene's germline CDR1 is DFQATT and CDR2 SNEGSKA (reference sequence). Trimming left V 3 bases short and J 7 bases short, with 15 bases between. The length of the CDR3 is 13 residues. CDR3 nucleotide sequence: TGCAGTGCTAGGGAGTCACGGGGGTATGAAGCTTTCTTT. Its translation: CSARESRGYEAFF.

This clone was found once. This chain uses TRBV5-1 with TRBJ1-6; D gene ambiguous. In germline, CDR1 is SGHRS, CDR2 YFSETQ. The V end lost 0 bases, the J end lost 6 bases, and 7 bases lay between the germline ends. CDR3 length equals 14 residues. CDR3 coding DNA: TGCGCCAGCAGCTTGGGAGGTCTTAATTCACCCCTCCACTTT. Residues: CASSLGGLNSPLHF.

This clone is judged medium-sized (0.01 to 0.1%). This chain connects TRBV28 to TRBJ1-2; 12 bases line up with TRBD1. Looked up from germline, CDR1 is MDHEN and CDR2 is SYDVKM. The CDR3 has 15 residues. The J segment lost 4 bases and the V segment lost 5 bases, leaving 5 bases of the junction unmatched. Here the CDR3 DNA reads TGTGCCAGCAGTGTCGGGACAGGGGGCATCTATGGCTACACCTTC. Encoded protein: CASSVGTGGIYGYTF.

This chain links TRBV6-1 with TRBJ2-3; D is perhaps TRBD1 (5 bases). The CDR3 is 14 amino acids. Germline V gene data show CDR1 as MNHNS and CDR2 as SASEGT. V was trimmed by 7 bases and J by 0 bases, leaving 11 bases between them. The CDR3 sequence: CASNRQLSTDTQYF. The CDR3 nucleotides are TGTGCCAGCAATCGACAGCTTAGCACAGATACGCAGTATTTT.